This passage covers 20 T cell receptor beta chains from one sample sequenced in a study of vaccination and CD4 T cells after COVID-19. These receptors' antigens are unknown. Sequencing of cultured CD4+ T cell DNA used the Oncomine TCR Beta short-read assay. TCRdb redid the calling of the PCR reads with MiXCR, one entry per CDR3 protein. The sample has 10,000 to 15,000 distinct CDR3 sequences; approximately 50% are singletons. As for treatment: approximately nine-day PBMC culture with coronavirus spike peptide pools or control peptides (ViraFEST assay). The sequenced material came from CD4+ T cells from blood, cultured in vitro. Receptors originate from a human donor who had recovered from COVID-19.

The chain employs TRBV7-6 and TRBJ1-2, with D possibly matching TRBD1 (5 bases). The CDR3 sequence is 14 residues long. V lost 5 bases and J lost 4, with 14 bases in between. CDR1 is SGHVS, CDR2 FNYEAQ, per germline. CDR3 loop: CASSPWGVGYGYTF. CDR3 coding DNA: TGTGCCAGCAGCCCCTGGGGGGTCGGCTATGGCTACACCTTC.

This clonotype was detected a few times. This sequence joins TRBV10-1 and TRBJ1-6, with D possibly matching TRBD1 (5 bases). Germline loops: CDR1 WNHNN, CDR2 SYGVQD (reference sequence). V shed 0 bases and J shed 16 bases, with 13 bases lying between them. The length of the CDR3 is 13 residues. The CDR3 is CASSESRDSALHF. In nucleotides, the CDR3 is TGCGCCAGCAGTGAGTCGCGGGACTCCGCTCTCCACTTT.

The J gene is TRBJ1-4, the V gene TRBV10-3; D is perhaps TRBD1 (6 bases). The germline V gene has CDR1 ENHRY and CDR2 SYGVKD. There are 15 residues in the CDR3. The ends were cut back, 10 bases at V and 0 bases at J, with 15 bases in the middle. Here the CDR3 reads CATAAGAPTNEKLFF. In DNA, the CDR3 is TGTGCCACAGCCGCAGGGGCCCCAACTAATGAAAAACTGTTTTTT.

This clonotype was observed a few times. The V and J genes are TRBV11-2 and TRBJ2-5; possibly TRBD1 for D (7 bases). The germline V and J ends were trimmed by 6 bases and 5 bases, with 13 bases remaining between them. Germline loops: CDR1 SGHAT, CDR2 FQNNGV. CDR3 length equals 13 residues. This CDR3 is CASRPPGGETQYF. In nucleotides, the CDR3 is TGTGCCAGCAGGCCCCCAGGGGGGGAGACCCAGTACTTC.

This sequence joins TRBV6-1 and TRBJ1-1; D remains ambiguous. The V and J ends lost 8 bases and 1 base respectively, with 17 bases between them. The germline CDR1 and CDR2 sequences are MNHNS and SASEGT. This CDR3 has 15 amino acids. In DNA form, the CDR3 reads TGTGCCAGCTTGCTAGGTGGCGCCGGGAACACTGAAGCTTTCTTT. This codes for CASLLGGAGNTEAFF.

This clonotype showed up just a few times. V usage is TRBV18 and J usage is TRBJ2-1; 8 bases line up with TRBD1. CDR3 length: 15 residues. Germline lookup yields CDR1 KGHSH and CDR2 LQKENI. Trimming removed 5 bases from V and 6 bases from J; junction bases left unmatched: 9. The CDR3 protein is CASSRADRGSNEQFF. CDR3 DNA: TGTGCCAGCTCAAGGGCCGACAGGGGTAGCAATGAGCAGTTCTTC.

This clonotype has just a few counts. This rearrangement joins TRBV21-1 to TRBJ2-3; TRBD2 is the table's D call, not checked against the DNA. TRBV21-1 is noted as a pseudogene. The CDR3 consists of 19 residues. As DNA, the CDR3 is TGTGCCAGCAGCAATGCCCCTTTTCGGACTAGCGGTGACCCAGATACGCAGTATTTT. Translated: CASSNAPFRTSGDPDTQYF.

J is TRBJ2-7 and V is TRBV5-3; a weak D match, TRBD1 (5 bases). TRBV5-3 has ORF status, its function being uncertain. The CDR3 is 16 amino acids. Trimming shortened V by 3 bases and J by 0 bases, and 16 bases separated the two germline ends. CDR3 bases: TGTGCCAGAAGCTCGTACGACAGCTCAGACTCCTACGAGCAGTACTTC. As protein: CARSSYDSSDSYEQYF.

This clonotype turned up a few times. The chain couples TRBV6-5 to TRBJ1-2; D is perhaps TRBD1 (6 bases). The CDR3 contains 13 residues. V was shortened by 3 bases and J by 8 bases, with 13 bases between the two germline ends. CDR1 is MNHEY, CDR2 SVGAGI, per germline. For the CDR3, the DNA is TGTGCCAGCAGTTATGGGGGGCAGGGGGGCTACACCTTC. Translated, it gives CASSYGGQGGYTF.

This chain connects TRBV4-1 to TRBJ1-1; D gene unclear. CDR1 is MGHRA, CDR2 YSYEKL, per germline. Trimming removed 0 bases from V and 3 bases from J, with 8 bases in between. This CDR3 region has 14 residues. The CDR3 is CASSQDQRYTEAFF. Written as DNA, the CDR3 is TGCGCCAGCAGCCAAGACCAACGGTACACTGAAGCTTTCTTT.

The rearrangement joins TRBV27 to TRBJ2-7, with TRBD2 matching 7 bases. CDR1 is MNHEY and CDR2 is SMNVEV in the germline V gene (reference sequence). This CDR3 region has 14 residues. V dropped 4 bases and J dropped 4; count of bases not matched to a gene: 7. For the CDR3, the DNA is TGTGCCAGCAGTTCTCGTTGGGGGGGGTACGAGCAGTACTTC. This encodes CASSSRWGGYEQYF.

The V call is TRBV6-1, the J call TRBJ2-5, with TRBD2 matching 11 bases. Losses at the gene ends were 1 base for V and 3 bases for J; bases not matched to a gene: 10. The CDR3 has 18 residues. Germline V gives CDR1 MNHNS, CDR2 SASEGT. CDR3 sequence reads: CASSEVLAGGPSEETQYF. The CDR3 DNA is TGTGCCAGCAGTGAAGTGTTAGCGGGAGGGCCGAGTGAAGAGACCCAGTACTTC.

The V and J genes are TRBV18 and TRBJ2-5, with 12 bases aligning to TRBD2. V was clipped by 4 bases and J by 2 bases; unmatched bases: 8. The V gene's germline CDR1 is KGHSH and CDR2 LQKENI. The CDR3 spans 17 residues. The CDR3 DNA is TGTGCCAGCTCACGCTCGACTAGCGGGGGTTCTCAAGAGACCCAGTACTTC. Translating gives CASSRSTSGGSQETQYF. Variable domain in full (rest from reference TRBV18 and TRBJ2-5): NAGVMQNPRHLVRRRGQEARLRCSPMKGHSHVYWYRQLPEEGLKFMVYLQKENIIDESGMPKERFSAEFPKEGPSILRIQQVVRGDSAAYFCASSRSTSGGSQETQYFGPGTRLLVL.

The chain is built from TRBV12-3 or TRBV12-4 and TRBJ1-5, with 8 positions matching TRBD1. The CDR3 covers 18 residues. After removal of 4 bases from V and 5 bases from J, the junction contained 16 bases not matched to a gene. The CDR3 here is CASSSTQGASPTYQPQHF. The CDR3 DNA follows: TGTGCCAGCAGTTCGACTCAGGGGGCCTCACCCACCTATCAGCCCCAGCATTTT.

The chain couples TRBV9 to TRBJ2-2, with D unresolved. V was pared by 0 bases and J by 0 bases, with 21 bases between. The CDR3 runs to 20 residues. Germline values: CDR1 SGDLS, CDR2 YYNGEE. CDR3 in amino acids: CASSVVVQIPSEPNTGELFF. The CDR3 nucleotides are TGTGCCAGCAGCGTAGTAGTACAGATTCCCAGTGAGCCGAACACCGGGGAGCTGTTTTTT.

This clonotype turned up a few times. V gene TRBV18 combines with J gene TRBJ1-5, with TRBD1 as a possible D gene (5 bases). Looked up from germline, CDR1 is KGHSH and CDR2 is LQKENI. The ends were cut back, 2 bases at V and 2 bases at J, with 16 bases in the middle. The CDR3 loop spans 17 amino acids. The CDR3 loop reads CASSPVVGRDRNQPQHF. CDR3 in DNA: TGTGCCAGCTCACCAGTAGTAGGGAGGGACCGCAATCAGCCCCAGCATTTT.

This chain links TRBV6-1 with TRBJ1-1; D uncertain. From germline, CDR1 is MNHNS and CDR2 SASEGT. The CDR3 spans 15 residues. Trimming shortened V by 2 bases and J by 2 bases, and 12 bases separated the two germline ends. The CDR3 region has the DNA TGTGCCAGCAGTGAAACGTATAGGGAAAACACTGAAGCTTTCTTT. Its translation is CASSETYRENTEAFF.

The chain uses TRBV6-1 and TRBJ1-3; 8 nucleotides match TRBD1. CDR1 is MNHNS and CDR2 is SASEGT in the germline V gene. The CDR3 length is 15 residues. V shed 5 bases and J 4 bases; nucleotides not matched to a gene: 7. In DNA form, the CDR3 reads TGTGCCAGCAGTCTCGGACAGGGTTTCGGAAACACCATATATTTT. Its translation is CASSLGQGFGNTIYF.

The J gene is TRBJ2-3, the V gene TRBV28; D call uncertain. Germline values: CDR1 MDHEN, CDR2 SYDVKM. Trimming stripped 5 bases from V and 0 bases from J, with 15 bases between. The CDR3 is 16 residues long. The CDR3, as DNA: TGTGCCAGCAGTCCATCACAGCTCAGCAGCACAGATACGCAGTATTTT. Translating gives CASSPSQLSSTDTQYF.

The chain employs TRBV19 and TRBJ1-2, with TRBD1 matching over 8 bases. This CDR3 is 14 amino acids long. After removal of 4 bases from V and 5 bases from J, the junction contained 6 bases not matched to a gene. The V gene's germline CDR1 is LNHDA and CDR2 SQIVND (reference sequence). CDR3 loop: CASSTRQGIYGYTF. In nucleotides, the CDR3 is TGTGCCAGTAGTACCAGACAGGGGATATATGGCTACACCTTC. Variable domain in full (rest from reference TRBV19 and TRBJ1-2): DGGITQSPKYLFRKEGQNVTLSCEQNLNHDAMYWYRQDPGQGLRLIYYSQIVNDFQKGDIAEGYSVSREKKESFPLTVTSAQKNPTAFYLCASSTRQGIYGYTFGSGTRLTVV.